This is a list of T cell receptor beta chains from one sample in a study of response to subunit inactivated influenza vaccine. TCRdb reprocessed the RT-PCR reads with MiXCR, giving one entry per CDR3 protein. The sample has about 170,000 distinct CDR3 sequences, 12% seen once. The sample was also reused in another study, on T cells expressing NK-cell markers.

The material was CD8+ T cells sorted from PBMCs, obtained roughly 12 days after vaccination. These receptors originate from a middle-aged man who received an inactivated influenza vaccine. The CDR3 runs from the conserved cysteine through the conserved F or W. D genes are given only for firm matches. Clone size, where shown, is once, few, many, or a class for clones that have expanded.

v_gene: TRBV9
d_gene: .
j_gene: TRBJ1-1
abundance: .
CDR3nt: TGTGCCAGCAGCGAAGGGAGGTACACTGAAGCTTTCTTT
CDR3aa: CASSEGRYTEAFF

v_gene: TRBV7-9
d_gene: .
j_gene: TRBJ2-1
abundance: many
CDR3nt: TGTGCCAGCAGCACAAACCGGGACAAGTACAATGAGCAGTTCTTC
CDR3aa: CASSTNRDKYNEQFF

v_gene: TRBV28
d_gene: TRBD1
j_gene: TRBJ1-5
abundance: many
CDR3nt: TGTGCCAGCAGTGCCTACCTGGGACAGGGCGCATATAGCAATCAGCCCCAGCATTTT
CDR3aa: CASSAYLGQGAYSNQPQHF

v_gene: TRBV6-5
d_gene: .
j_gene: TRBJ2-3
abundance: few
CDR3nt: TGTGCCAGCAGTTACATGACTAACCCCGCAGATACGCAGTATTTT
CDR3aa: CASSYMTNPADTQYF

v_gene: TRBV5-5
d_gene: .
j_gene: TRBJ2-3
abundance: few
CDR3nt: TGTGCCAGCAGCTTGGGGTATAGCACAGATACGCAGTATTTT
CDR3aa: CASSLGYSTDTQYF

v_gene: TRBV15
d_gene: .
j_gene: TRBJ2-3
abundance: medium-sized
CDR3nt: TGTGCCACCAGCAGAAGGGCTAGCCCGAGCACAGATACGCAGTATTTT
CDR3aa: CATSRRASPSTDTQYF

v_gene: TRBV7-9
d_gene: TRBD2
j_gene: TRBJ2-7
abundance: .
CDR3nt: TGTGCCAGCAGCTTTAGCGGGAGCTTCGGCGAGCAGTACTTC
CDR3aa: CASSFSGSFGEQYF

v_gene: TRBV20-1
d_gene: .
j_gene: TRBJ2-5
abundance: .
CDR3nt: TGCAGTGCTGACGCCGACTCGTACCAAGAGACCCAGTACTTC
CDR3aa: CSADADSYQETQYF

v_gene: TRBV6-5
d_gene: .
j_gene: TRBJ1-2
abundance: few
CDR3nt: TGTGCCAGCAGTCACACCGGGGGCAGTAACTATGGCTACACCTTC
CDR3aa: CASSHTGGSNYGYTF

v_gene: TRBV9
d_gene: TRBD1
j_gene: TRBJ1-2
abundance: .
CDR3nt: TGTGCCAGCAGCGTGACAGGGGCCTCCTATGGCTACACCTTC
CDR3aa: CASSVTGASYGYTF

v_gene: TRBV5-1
d_gene: TRBD1
j_gene: TRBJ2-7
abundance: few
CDR3nt: TGCGCCAGCAGCGAAAGACAGGGGCGAGCCTACGAGCAGTACTTC
CDR3aa: CASSERQGRAYEQYF

v_gene: TRBV9
d_gene: .
j_gene: TRBJ2-7
abundance: many
CDR3nt: TGTGCCAGCAGCGTAGGGACGGACTCCTACGAGCAGTACTTC
CDR3aa: CASSVGTDSYEQYF

v_gene: TRBV5-6
d_gene: .
j_gene: TRBJ2-3
abundance: .
CDR3nt: TGTGCCAGCAGCTTGGTGGGCAGTCCTAGCACAGATACGCAGTATTTT
CDR3aa: CASSLVGSPSTDTQYF

v_gene: TRBV20-1
d_gene: .
j_gene: TRBJ2-7
abundance: few
CDR3nt: TGCAGTGCTAGGTCCAGTTCTGACTCCTACGAGCAGTACTTC
CDR3aa: CSARSSSDSYEQYF

v_gene: TRBV27
d_gene: .
j_gene: TRBJ1-5
abundance: few
CDR3nt: TGTGCCAGCAGTTTGCAGGGGAGCAATCAGCCCCAGCATTTT
CDR3aa: CASSLQGSNQPQHF

v_gene: TRBV4-3
d_gene: TRBD2
j_gene: TRBJ2-7
abundance: .
CDR3nt: TGCGCCAGCAGCCAAGTTGTCGGGAGGATCTACGAGCAGTACTTC
CDR3aa: CASSQVVGRIYEQYF

v_gene: TRBV28
d_gene: TRBD2
j_gene: TRBJ2-4
abundance: once
CDR3nt: TGTGCCAGCAGATCCTTCGCTAGCGGGATAGCCAAAAACATTCAGTACTTC
CDR3aa: CASRSFASGIAKNIQYF

v_gene: TRBV28
d_gene: .
j_gene: TRBJ2-5
abundance: few
CDR3nt: TGTGCCAGCAGACCTGACAGTCAAGAGACCCAGTACTTC
CDR3aa: CASRPDSQETQYF

v_gene: TRBV5-5
d_gene: TRBD2
j_gene: TRBJ2-7
abundance: few
CDR3nt: TGTGCCAGCTCCGCGGGAGGGGGTTTGGCCTACGAGCAGTACTTC
CDR3aa: CASSAGGGLAYEQYF

v_gene: TRBV28
d_gene: .
j_gene: TRBJ2-7
abundance: few
CDR3nt: TGTGCCAGCGCGGGAACAGGGGTGCGCTACGAGCAGTACTTC
CDR3aa: CASAGTGVRYEQYF

v_gene: TRBV5-1
d_gene: TRBD2
j_gene: TRBJ2-7
abundance: many
CDR3nt: TGCGCCAGCAGCTTGCATAGCGGGGAGGGCTACGAGCAGTACTTC
CDR3aa: CASSLHSGEGYEQYF

v_gene: TRBV20-1
d_gene: TRBD1
j_gene: TRBJ2-3
abundance: few
CDR3nt: TGCAGTGCTAGAGACGAGGACAGGGGGCTGGATACGCAGTATTTT
CDR3aa: CSARDEDRGLDTQYF

v_gene: TRBV4-3
d_gene: .
j_gene: TRBJ2-3
abundance: many
CDR3nt: TGCGCCAGCAGCCAAGTTTTAACCACAGATACGCAGTATTTT
CDR3aa: CASSQVLTTDTQYF

v_gene: TRBV7-8
d_gene: .
j_gene: TRBJ2-7
abundance: .
CDR3nt: TGTGCCAGCAGCTTGAACAGGGTCTACGAGCAGTACTTC
CDR3aa: CASSLNRVYEQYF

v_gene: TRBV5-6
d_gene: .
j_gene: TRBJ2-1
abundance: .
CDR3nt: TGTGCCAGCAGCTTCAGTAGGGACATTGAGCAGTTCTTC
CDR3aa: CASSFSRDIEQFF

v_gene: TRBV14
d_gene: .
j_gene: TRBJ1-2
abundance: .
CDR3nt: TGTGCCAGCAGCCAAGACCGCGTCGTATGGGGCTACACCTTC
CDR3aa: CASSQDRVVWGYTF

v_gene: TRBV29-1
d_gene: TRBD1
j_gene: TRBJ2-1
abundance: few
CDR3nt: TGCAGCGTTGAATTAGGACAGGGACCCAATGAGCAGTTCTTC
CDR3aa: CSVELGQGPNEQFF

v_gene: TRBV2
d_gene: .
j_gene: TRBJ2-6
abundance: few
CDR3nt: TGTGCCAGCAGTGTGTGGGGCTCTGGGGCCAACGTCCTGACTTTC
CDR3aa: CASSVWGSGANVLTF

v_gene: TRBV7-9
d_gene: .
j_gene: TRBJ1-2
abundance: few
CDR3nt: TGTGCCACCTCAGGGGAGGGGGTGTACTTCTATGGCTACACCTTC
CDR3aa: CATSGEGVYFYGYTF

v_gene: TRBV24-1
d_gene: .
j_gene: TRBJ2-5
abundance: .
CDR3nt: TGTGCCACCAGTGATTTGGTGGACACCCAAGAGACCCAGTACTTC
CDR3aa: CATSDLVDTQETQYF

v_gene: TRBV6-6
d_gene: .
j_gene: TRBJ2-1
abundance: .
CDR3nt: TGTGCCAGCAGTTATCGCGATGAGCAGTTCTTC
CDR3aa: CASSYRDEQFF

v_gene: TRBV7-9
d_gene: TRBD2
j_gene: TRBJ2-1
abundance: few
CDR3nt: TGTGCCAGCAATCAGATCTTTGGGACTACAGAATACAATGAGCAGTTCTTC
CDR3aa: CASNQIFGTTEYNEQFF

v_gene: TRBV29-1
d_gene: TRBD1
j_gene: TRBJ1-1
abundance: .
CDR3nt: TGCAGCGTCCTACAGGGGAAATCCACTGAAGCTTTCTTT
CDR3aa: CSVLQGKSTEAFF

v_gene: TRBV10-3
d_gene: .
j_gene: TRBJ2-7
abundance: few
CDR3nt: TGTGCCATCAGTGATATCGCAGCCGGGACGGTCCTCTACGAGCAGTACTTC
CDR3aa: CAISDIAAGTVLYEQYF

v_gene: TRBV2
d_gene: .
j_gene: TRBJ2-7
abundance: .
CDR3nt: TGTGCCAGCAGTGCGGGGCAGATCTCCTACGAGCAGTACTTC
CDR3aa: CASSAGQISYEQYF

v_gene: TRBV12-3/TRBV12-4
d_gene: .
j_gene: TRBJ2-2
abundance: .
CDR3nt: TGTGCCAGCAGTTTATTTGTGGGCGACACCGGGGAGCTGTTTTTT
CDR3aa: CASSLFVGDTGELFF

v_gene: TRBV10-3
d_gene: .
j_gene: TRBJ1-2
abundance: .
CDR3nt: TGTGCCATCAGCACCGGTGGGGGGGCGGATGGCTACACCTTC
CDR3aa: CAISTGGGADGYTF

v_gene: TRBV9
d_gene: TRBD1
j_gene: TRBJ2-2
abundance: few
CDR3nt: TGTGCCAGCAGCGTAGAACAGGGGGCGGAGAACACCGGGGAGCTGTTTTTT
CDR3aa: CASSVEQGAENTGELFF

v_gene: TRBV11-2
d_gene: TRBD1
j_gene: TRBJ1-6
abundance: .
CDR3nt: TGTGCCAGCAGCTACATTCAGGGGGCTGGATCACCCCTCCACTTT
CDR3aa: CASSYIQGAGSPLHF

v_gene: TRBV28
d_gene: TRBD2
j_gene: TRBJ2-5
abundance: .
CDR3nt: TGTGCCAGCAAGTCTGGAGCGGGAGTAGAGACCCAGTACTTC
CDR3aa: CASKSGAGVETQYF

v_gene: TRBV15
d_gene: .
j_gene: TRBJ1-2
abundance: .
CDR3nt: TGTGCCACCAGCCCGGTGGAGGGTCCCTATGGCTACACCTTC
CDR3aa: CATSPVEGPYGYTF

v_gene: TRBV7-3
d_gene: .
j_gene: TRBJ2-3
abundance: few
CDR3nt: TGTGCCAGCAGCCCTTTTATAGGGGCAGATACGCAGTATTTT
CDR3aa: CASSPFIGADTQYF

v_gene: TRBV6-2/TRBV6-3
d_gene: .
j_gene: TRBJ2-1
abundance: many
CDR3nt: TGTGCCAGCAGTTACTCCCGACAGGGAGGGAGGAATGAGCAGTTCTTC
CDR3aa: CASSYSRQGGRNEQFF

v_gene: TRBV2
d_gene: .
j_gene: TRBJ2-3
abundance: .
CDR3nt: TGTGCCAGCAGTGAAAGGGGTGCTCACTTCACAGATACGCAGTATTTT
CDR3aa: CASSERGAHFTDTQYF

v_gene: TRBV5-1
d_gene: TRBD1
j_gene: TRBJ2-7
abundance: many
CDR3nt: TGCGCCAGCAGCCTGACAGGGGTCCCCTACGAGCAGTACTTC
CDR3aa: CASSLTGVPYEQYF

v_gene: TRBV4-2
d_gene: TRBD1
j_gene: TRBJ2-7
abundance: .
CDR3nt: TGTGCCAGCAGCCCCGGGACAGGGGGCCTCTACGAGCAGTACTTC
CDR3aa: CASSPGTGGLYEQYF

v_gene: TRBV15
d_gene: .
j_gene: TRBJ1-5
abundance: few
CDR3nt: TGTGCCACCTCGCTCCCCAGGACGTTAGGCAATCAGCCCCAGCATTTT
CDR3aa: CATSLPRTLGNQPQHF

v_gene: TRBV12-3/TRBV12-4
d_gene: TRBD2
j_gene: TRBJ2-3
abundance: many
CDR3nt: TGTGCCAGCAGCCTCGGGGGGGCCGCAGATACGCAGTATTTT
CDR3aa: CASSLGGAADTQYF

v_gene: TRBV9
d_gene: TRBD2
j_gene: TRBJ2-3
abundance: .
CDR3nt: TGTGCCAGCAGCGTAGCTAGCGGGGGGTCAGATACGCAGTATTTT
CDR3aa: CASSVASGGSDTQYF